The 26 T cell receptor beta chains below were found in one sample sequenced in a study of control samples from healthy donors and cancer patients. Assay used: immunoSEQ multiplex PCR; TCRdb lists only in-frame clones, some missing. The sample includes 150,000 or so clones, 80% to 95% seen only once; the top ten take roughly 6.2%. The sequenced sample consisted of blood. These receptors all come from a man aged 18 to 30 in good health.

This chain uses TRBV5-6 with TRBJ1-1; perhaps TRBD1 as D (5 bases). Trimming took off 3 bases at V and 11 bases at J, with 17 bases between the two ends. The CDR3 is made up of 13 amino acids. Germline lookup yields CDR1 SGHDT and CDR2 YYEEEE. The CDR3 region has the DNA TGTGCCAGCAGCTCTTACCCAGGGCAGGTGGCTTTCTTT. Translated: CASSSYPGQVAFF. Complete variable domain (other parts from reference TRBV5-6 and TRBJ1-1): DAGVTQSPTHLIKTRGQQVTLRCSPKSGHDTVSWYQQALGQGPQFIFQYYEEEERQRGNFPDRFSGHQFPNYSSELNVNALLLGDSALYLCASSSYPGQVAFFGQGTRLTVV.

V usage is TRBV2 and J usage is TRBJ1-6, with D unresolved. This CDR3 has 14 amino acids. Germline V gene data show CDR1 as SNHLY and CDR2 as FYNNEI. V lost 10 bases to trimming and J lost 2 bases, with 12 bases between them. The CDR3 loop reads CATETRPYNSPLHF. CDR3 DNA: TGTGCCACCGAGACACGACCCTATAATTCACCCCTCCACTTT.

This chain links TRBV7-3 with TRBJ2-1; TRBD1 or TRBD2 may be the D gene (6 bases each). The CDR3 extends over 16 amino acids. Germline V gene sequence: CDR1 SGHTA, CDR2 FQGTGA. Trimming stripped 4 bases from V and 7 bases from J, with 20 bases between. CDR3 in amino acids: CASSSRTGAGSNEQFF. CDR3 bases: TGTGCCAGCAGCTCCCGGACGGGGGCGGGTTCTAATGAGCAGTTCTTC. The whole variable domain, filled in from reference TRBV7-3 and TRBJ2-1, reads GAGVSQTPSNKVTEKGKYVELRCDPISGHTALYWYRQSLGQGPEFLIYFQGTGAADDSGLPNDRFFAVRPEGSVSTLKIQRTERGDSAVYLCASSSRTGAGSNEQFFGPGTRLTVL.

This CDR3 is CAIDQGWYTEAFF. In DNA, the CDR3 is TGTGCCATCGATCAGGGGTGGTACACTGAAGCTTTCTTT. The chain recombines TRBV28 with TRBJ1-1; D may be TRBD1 (6 bases). The germline V and J ends were trimmed by 10 bases and 3 bases, with 15 bases remaining between them. Germline V gene lookup returns CDR1 MDHEN and CDR2 SYDVKM. This CDR3 comprises 13 residues.

The V call is TRBV3-1 (or the pseudogene TRBV3-2), the J call TRBJ2-2; 9 nucleotides agree with TRBD1. J lost 7 bases, V lost 2 bases, and 5 bases had no gene match. Germline V gene lookup returns CDR1 LGHDT and CDR2 YNNKEL (reference sequence). This CDR3 is built from 15 residues. CDR3 amino acids: CASSQPGTGIGELFF. The CDR3 nucleotides are TGTGCCAGCAGCCAACCAGGGACAGGGATCGGGGAGCTGTTTTTT.

The rearrangement links TRBV4-1 to TRBJ1-3; TRBD1 is a possible D gene (5 bases). V lost 0 bases and J 3 bases, leaving 9 bases between the germline ends. This CDR3 spans 15 amino acids. Germline lookup yields CDR1 MGHRA and CDR2 YSYEKL. In DNA form, the CDR3 reads TGCGCCAGCAGCCAAGATAGGGGTTTTGGAAACACCATATATTTT. Translated, it gives CASSQDRGFGNTIYF.

CDR3 sequence (DNA): TGTGCCACCAGCAGAAGGCCTCGGATTTTGAACACTGAAGCTTTCTTT. Translation gives CATSRRPRILNTEAFF. The rearrangement uses TRBV15 and TRBJ1-1; no reliable D call. The CDR3 has 16 residues. From germline, CDR1 is LNHNV and CDR2 YYDKDF (reference sequence). The V end lost 2 bases, the J end lost 0 bases, and 13 bases lay between the germline ends.

This chain joins TRBV19 and TRBJ1-6; D not resolved. The CDR3 length is 14 residues. Germline CDR1 is LNHDA and CDR2 is SQIVND (reference sequence). Trimming left V 7 bases short and J 7 bases short, with 14 bases between. Written as DNA, the CDR3 is TGTGCCAGTAATGCCGATTACAACAATTCACCCCTCCACTTT. Protein product: CASNADYNNSPLHF.

The rearrangement uses TRBV27 and TRBJ1-1, with a possible D match to TRBD1 (5 bases). The CDR3 has 15 residues. The germline V gene has CDR1 MNHEY and CDR2 SMNVEV (reference sequence). V shed 1 base and J shed 0 bases, with 9 bases lying between them. The CDR3 region is CASSLFDRVNTEAFF. CDR3 DNA sequence: TGTGCCAGCAGTTTATTTGACAGAGTGAACACTGAAGCTTTCTTT.

The genes are TRBV7-2 and TRBJ2-7; D might be TRBD1 (8 bases). Germline V CDR1 and CDR2: SGHTA, FQGNSA. Trimming pared 3 bases from V and 6 bases from J, leaving 21 bases between. The CDR3 covers 16 residues. CDR3 in DNA: TGTGCCAGCAGCTTCGTCGGGGGGACAGGTTATATCGAGCAGTACTTC. It specifies CASSFVGGTGYIEQYF.

The rearrangement joins TRBV5-5 to TRBJ2-1, with TRBD1 matching over 10 bases. CDR1 is SGHKS and CDR2 is YYEKEE in the germline V gene (reference sequence). The CDR3 contains 20 residues. With V trimmed by 3 bases and J by 0 bases, 15 bases remained unmatched. The CDR3 is CASSSTGTGDFSGSYNEQFF. CDR3 bases: TGTGCCAGCAGCTCAACCGGGACAGGGGATTTTTCCGGCTCCTACAATGAGCAGTTCTTC.

The chain recombines TRBV6-5 with TRBJ2-3; tentative D call: TRBD2 (6 bases). Deletions cut 5 bases from V and 2 bases from J, with 8 bases between. The CDR3 length is 13 residues. Germline V lookup: CDR1 MNHEY, CDR2 SVGAGI. Here the CDR3 DNA reads TGTGCCAGCAGTAGGGGACTCACAGATACGCAGTATTTT. It translates to CASSRGLTDTQYF.

This sequence joins TRBV5-5 and TRBJ2-7; a weak D match, TRBD1 (5 bases). The V gene's germline CDR1 is SGHKS and CDR2 YYEKEE (reference sequence). Trimming shortened V by 4 bases and J by 5 bases, and 19 bases separated the two germline ends. The CDR3 totals 15 residues. CDR3 DNA sequence: TGTGCCAGCAGCCTGGACACTCCTACTTGGCACGAGCAGTACTTC. Amino acids: CASSLDTPTWHEQYF.

The V call is TRBV19, the J call TRBJ1-6; D ambiguous. Germline assignment: CDR1 LNHDA and CDR2 SQIVND (reference sequence). This CDR3 spans 13 amino acids. The V end was cut by 4 bases, the J end by 7 bases, with 8 bases between. The CDR3 here is CASSTQDNSPLHF. The CDR3 DNA follows: TGTGCCAGTAGTACCCAGGACAATTCACCCCTCCACTTT.

J is TRBJ2-6 and V is TRBV4-2; perhaps TRBD2 as D (6 bases). The V end lost 2 bases, the J end lost 1 base, and 12 bases lay between the germline ends. In germline, CDR1 is LGHNA, CDR2 YNFKEQ. The CDR3 has 17 residues. DNA of the CDR3: TGTGCCAGCAGCCAAAGGGGACTTAATTCTGGGGCCAACGTCCTGACTTTC. This gives the protein CASSQRGLNSGANVLTF.

The rearrangement uses TRBV14 and TRBJ2-1; perhaps TRBD2 as D (5 bases). The CDR3 totals 17 residues. The ends were cut back, 4 bases at V and 2 bases at J, with 18 bases in the middle. CDR1 SGHDN and CDR2 FVKESK come from the germline V gene. This CDR3 is CASSLHRGWTPYNEQFF. Written as DNA, the CDR3 is TGTGCCAGCAGCCTCCATCGAGGGTGGACCCCCTACAATGAGCAGTTCTTC.

This clone was counted once. The chain is built from TRBV11-2 and TRBJ2-1, with TRBD1 matching over 10 bases. Germline V gene lookup returns CDR1 SGHAT and CDR2 FQNNGV. The CDR3 runs 16 residues. The ends lost 4 bases at V and 10 bases at J; junction bases unmatched: 13. The CDR3 protein is CASSSGGTGAFGEQFF. As DNA, the CDR3 is TGTGCCAGCAGCTCAGGAGGGACAGGGGCCTTTGGGGAGCAGTTCTTC.

CDR3 protein: CASSTPGGGDNEQFF. CDR3 nucleotides: TGTGCCAGCAGCACCCCAGGGGGAGGGGACAATGAGCAGTTCTTC. V gene TRBV5-6 combines with J gene TRBJ2-1; D may match TRBD1 or TRBD2 (7 bases each). Germline V gives CDR1 SGHDT, CDR2 YYEEEE. The germline V and J ends were trimmed by 4 bases and 5 bases, with 16 bases remaining between them. The CDR3 consists of 15 residues.

For the CDR3, the DNA is TGTGCCAGCAGCCAAGTACAGGGGGCCTCTGAAGCTTTCTTT. It specifies CASSQVQGASEAFF. The rearrangement uses TRBV4-2 and TRBJ1-1; TRBD1 aligns across 9 bases. Germline CDR1 reads LGHNA; CDR2 reads YNFKEQ. The V and J ends lost 1 base and 6 bases, in that order; junction bases with no gene match: 3. This CDR3 comprises 14 residues.

The chain employs TRBV4-2 and TRBJ2-5; no definite D call. Germline V gives CDR1 LGHNA, CDR2 YNFKEQ. CDR3 length: 14 amino acids. Trimming cost V 4 bases and J 5 bases, with 14 bases left between them. The CDR3 nucleotides read TGTGCCAGCAGCCCAGCCGCGTGGTCCGAGACCCAGTACTTC. Protein product: CASSPAAWSETQYF.

The rearrangement uses TRBV7-9 and TRBJ2-7; no reliable D call. Trimming took off 4 bases at V and 2 bases at J, with 9 bases between the two ends. In germline, CDR1 is SEHNR, CDR2 FQNEAQ (reference sequence). This CDR3 has 13 amino acids. The CDR3 here is CASSYESAYEQYF. DNA for the CDR3: TGTGCCAGCAGCTATGAGTCAGCCTACGAGCAGTACTTC. The full variable domain, in which reference TRBV7-9 and TRBJ2-7 provide the parts outside the CDR3, is DTGVSQNPRHKITKRGQNVTFRCDPISEHNRLYWYRQTLGQGPEFLTYFQNEAQLEKSRLLSDRFSAERPKGSFSTLEIQRTEQGDSAMYLCASSYESAYEQYFGPGTRLTVT.

This clone occurred a few times. This chain uses TRBV18 with TRBJ2-7; 9 positions match TRBD2. Losses at the gene ends were 6 bases for V and 0 bases for J; bases not matched to a gene: 3. The CDR3 extends over 14 amino acids. Germline V CDR1 and CDR2: KGHSH, LQKENI. For the CDR3, the DNA is TGTGCCAGCTCTAGCGGGGGCCCCTCCTACGAGCAGTACTTC. Translated, it gives CASSSGGPSYEQYF.

Written as DNA, the CDR3 is TGCGCCAGCAGTGAGTTCCGGGGGTACACAGATACGCAGTATTTT. This encodes CASSEFRGYTDTQYF. The gene calls are TRBV10-1 and TRBJ2-3; possible D gene TRBD2, 6 bases. The CDR3 is made up of 15 amino acids. The V and J ends lost 1 base and 2 bases respectively, with 10 bases between them. Germline V lookup: CDR1 WNHNN, CDR2 SYGVQD (reference sequence).

This chain links TRBV5-1 with TRBJ2-7; possible D gene TRBD2, 6 bases. With 4 bases removed from V and 2 bases from J, the gap between germline ends came to 10 bases. This CDR3 contains 13 residues. The germline V gene encodes CDR1 SGHRS and CDR2 YFSETQ. The CDR3 loop is CASSVAVAYEQYF. The CDR3, as DNA: TGCGCCAGCAGCGTAGCGGTTGCCTACGAGCAGTACTTC.

The J gene is TRBJ1-2, the V gene TRBV5-4; TRBD1 might be the D (5 bases). This CDR3 comprises 13 residues. The V gene's germline CDR1 is SGHNT and CDR2 YYREEE (reference sequence). Trimming shortened V by 2 bases and J by 4 bases, and 9 bases separated the two germline ends. The CDR3 loop is CASSFRDPYGYTF. Written as DNA, the CDR3 is TGTGCCAGCAGCTTCCGGGACCCCTATGGCTACACCTTC. Supplemented by reference TRBV5-4 and TRBJ1-2, the full variable domain reads ETGVTQSPTHLIKTRGQQVTLRCSSQSGHNTVSWYQQALGQGPQFIFQYYREEENGRGNFPPRFSGLQFPNYSSELNVNALELDDSALYLCASSFRDPYGYTFGSGTRLTVV.

This chain connects TRBV19 to TRBJ1-5; D might be TRBD1 (5 bases). The CDR3 has 16 amino acids. V was trimmed by 2 bases and J by 3 bases, leaving 14 bases between them. Germline V gene lookup returns CDR1 LNHDA and CDR2 SQIVND (reference sequence). The CDR3 region has the DNA TGTGCCAGTAGTATACAACCCGACAGTCCCAATCAGCCCCAGCATTTT. It is translated as CASSIQPDSPNQPQHF.